This entry describes one T cell receptor (beta chain). A J-beta primer mix and a sample-barcoded 5' primer were used in a second PCR of roughly 7 to 12 cycles. TCRdb processed the 5' RACE reads anew with MiXCR; each CDR3 protein has one entry. Of some 1,000,000 distinct CDR3 sequences listed, 20% to 25% are singletons. The CDR3 has 14 residues. Per the germline V gene, CDR1 is SGHTA and CDR2 is FQGNSA. Between the trimmed V and J ends, which lost 3 bases and 10 bases, there was a span of 18 bases. The data derive from a study of blood T cells in healthy people across ages. The sample also formed part of further work on T cells of mothers and their children.

The J gene is TRBJ1-2, the V gene TRBV7-2; possibly TRBD1 for D (5 bases). This clonotype was sampled from a girl aged 2 to 10 in good health. The sequencing sample was made of blood. In DNA form, the CDR3 reads TGTGCCAGCAGCTTTGAAAGGGGCGGATGGGACTACACCTTC. Translated, it gives CASSFERGGWDYTF.